This TCR beta chain was profiled in a study of blood T cell repertoires in COVID-19. The wider study: Some COVID-19 samples were acute and others convalescent; all came from the United States, Italy and Spain. From T cells, B-cell-depleted T cells, or PBMCs came the material, which was cDNA or gDNA.

Trimming took 4 bases from V and 5 from J; bases not matched to a gene: 9. Germline assignment: CDR1 LGHDT and CDR2 YNNKEL (reference sequence). CDR3 length: 16 amino acids. This clone was seen only once. Some clones are missing from TCRdb's copy, which holds only in-frame ones; the method was immunoSEQ multiplex PCR. The repertoire holds more than 100,000 clones, with roughly 83% as singletons. The sample was peripheral blood. V is TRBV3-1 (or the pseudogene TRBV3-2) and J is TRBJ2-5; 11 bases are a match to TRBD2. This clonotype was sampled from a woman aged 25-40 years who had recovered from COVID-19. CDR3 in amino acids: CASSPLLAGGRETQYF. CDR3 nucleotide sequence: TGTGCCAGCAGCCCCCTCCTAGCGGGGGGCAGGGAGACCCAGTACTTC.